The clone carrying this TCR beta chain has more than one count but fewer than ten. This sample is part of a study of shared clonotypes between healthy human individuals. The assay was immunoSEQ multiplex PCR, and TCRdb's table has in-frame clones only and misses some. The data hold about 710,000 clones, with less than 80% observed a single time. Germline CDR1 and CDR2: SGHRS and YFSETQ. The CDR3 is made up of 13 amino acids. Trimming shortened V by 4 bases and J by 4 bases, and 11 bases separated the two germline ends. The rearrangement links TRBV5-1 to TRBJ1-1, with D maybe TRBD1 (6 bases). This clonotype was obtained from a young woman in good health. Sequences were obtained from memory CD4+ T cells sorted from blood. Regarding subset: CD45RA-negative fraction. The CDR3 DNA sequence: TGCGCCAGCAGCAGGGACAAGGTCACTGAAGCTTTCTTT. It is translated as CASSRDKVTEAFF.